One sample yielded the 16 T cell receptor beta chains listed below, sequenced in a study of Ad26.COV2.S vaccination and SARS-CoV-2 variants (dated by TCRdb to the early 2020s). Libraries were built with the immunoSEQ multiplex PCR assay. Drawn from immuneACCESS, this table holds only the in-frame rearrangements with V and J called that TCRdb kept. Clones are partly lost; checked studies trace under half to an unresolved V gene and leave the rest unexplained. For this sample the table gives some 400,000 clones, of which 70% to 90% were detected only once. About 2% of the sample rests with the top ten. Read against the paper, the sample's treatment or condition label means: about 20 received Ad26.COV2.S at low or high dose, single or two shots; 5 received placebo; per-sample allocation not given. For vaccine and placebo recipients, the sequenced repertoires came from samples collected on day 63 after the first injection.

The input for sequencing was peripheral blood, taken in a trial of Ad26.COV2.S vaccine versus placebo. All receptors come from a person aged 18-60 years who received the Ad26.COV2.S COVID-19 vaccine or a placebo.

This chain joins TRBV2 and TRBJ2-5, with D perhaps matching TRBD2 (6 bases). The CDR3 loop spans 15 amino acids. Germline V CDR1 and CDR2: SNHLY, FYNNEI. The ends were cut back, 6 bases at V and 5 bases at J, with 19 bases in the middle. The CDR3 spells CASSTNSGGGETQYF. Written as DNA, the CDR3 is TGTGCCAGCAGCACGAACTCCGGGGGTGGGGAGACCCAGTACTTC. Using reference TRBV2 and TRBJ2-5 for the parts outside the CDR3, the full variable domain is EPEVTQTPSHQVTQMGQEVILRCVPISNHLYFYWYRQILGQKVEFLVSFYNNEISEKSEIFDDQFSVERPDGSNFTLKIRSTKLEDSAMYFCASSTNSGGGETQYFGPGTRLLVL.

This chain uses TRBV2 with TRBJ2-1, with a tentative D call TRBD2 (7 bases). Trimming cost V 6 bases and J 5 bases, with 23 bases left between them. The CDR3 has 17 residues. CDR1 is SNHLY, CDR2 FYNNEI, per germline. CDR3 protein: CASRDRTAGTNHNEQFF. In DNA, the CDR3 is TGTGCCAGCAGGGATAGGACAGCCGGGACTAACCACAATGAGCAGTTCTTC.

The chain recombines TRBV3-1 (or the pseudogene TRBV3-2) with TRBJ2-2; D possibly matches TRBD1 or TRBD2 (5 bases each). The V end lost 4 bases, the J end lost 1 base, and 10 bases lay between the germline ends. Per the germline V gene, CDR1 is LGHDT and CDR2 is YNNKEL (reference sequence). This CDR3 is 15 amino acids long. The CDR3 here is CASSPGTVNTGELFF. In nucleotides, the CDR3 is TGTGCCAGCAGCCCCGGGACCGTGAACACCGGGGAGCTGTTTTTT.

CDR3 nucleotides: TGTGCCAGCAGCCTAGGACAGGGCAGTTCACCCCTCCACTTT. The encoded protein is CASSLGQGSSPLHF. The rearrangement links TRBV28 to TRBJ1-6, with 8 bases lining up with TRBD1. CDR3 length: 14 residues. Germline V lookup: CDR1 MDHEN, CDR2 SYDVKM. V lost 6 bases and J lost 9; bases outside the gene matches: 7.

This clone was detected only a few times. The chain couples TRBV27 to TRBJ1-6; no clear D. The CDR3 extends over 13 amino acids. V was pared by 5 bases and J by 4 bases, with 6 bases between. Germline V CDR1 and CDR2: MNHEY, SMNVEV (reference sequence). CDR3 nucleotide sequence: TGTGCCAGCAGTCGAGAATATAATTCACCCCTCCACTTT. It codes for CASSREYNSPLHF.

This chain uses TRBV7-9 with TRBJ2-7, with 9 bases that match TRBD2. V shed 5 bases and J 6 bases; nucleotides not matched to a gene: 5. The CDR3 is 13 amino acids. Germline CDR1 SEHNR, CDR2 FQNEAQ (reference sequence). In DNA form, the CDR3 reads TGTGCCAGCAGCCGCGGGAGGGGTGCCGAGCAGTACTTC. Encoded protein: CASSRGRGAEQYF.

CDR3 nucleotide sequence: TGTGCCAGCCGAGGTGGGACTAGCGGACCCCAGGGTACCGGGGAGCTGTTTTTT. Amino acid sequence: CASRGGTSGPQGTGELFF. The V and J genes are TRBV9 and TRBJ2-2, with TRBD2 matching over 11 bases. The CDR3 covers 18 residues. CDR1 is SGDLS and CDR2 is YYNGEE in the germline V gene. Trimming took 7 bases from V and 5 from J; bases not matched to a gene: 16.

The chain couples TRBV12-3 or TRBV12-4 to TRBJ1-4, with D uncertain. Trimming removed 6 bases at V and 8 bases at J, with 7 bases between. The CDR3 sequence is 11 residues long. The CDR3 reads CASRTREKLFF. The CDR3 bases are TGTGCCAGCAGAACCAGGGAAAAACTGTTTTTT.

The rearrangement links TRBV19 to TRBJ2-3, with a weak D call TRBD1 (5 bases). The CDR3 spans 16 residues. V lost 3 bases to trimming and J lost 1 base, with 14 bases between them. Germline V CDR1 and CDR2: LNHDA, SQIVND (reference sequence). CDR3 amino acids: CASSIRGSRGTDTQYF. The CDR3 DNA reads TGTGCCAGTAGTATTAGGGGCTCCCGGGGCACAGATACGCAGTATTTT.

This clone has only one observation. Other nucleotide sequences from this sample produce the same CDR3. CDR3 in DNA: TGTGCCAGCAGTTACCGACTAGCGGGAGACTCCTACGAGCAGTACTTC. This gives the protein CASSYRLAGDSYEQYF. The chain is built from TRBV6-2 or TRBV6-3 and TRBJ2-7; 12 bases are a match to TRBD2. V shed 2 bases, J shed 0 bases, and the junction held 2 bases outside the gene matches. CDR1 is MNHEY, CDR2 SVGEGT, per germline. CDR3 length: 16 residues.

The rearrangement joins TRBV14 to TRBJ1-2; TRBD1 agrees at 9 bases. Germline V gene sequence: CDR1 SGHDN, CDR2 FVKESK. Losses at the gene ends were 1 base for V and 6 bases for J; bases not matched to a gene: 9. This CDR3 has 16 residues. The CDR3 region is CASSQGSRDRDHGYTF. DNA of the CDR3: TGTGCCAGCAGCCAAGGCTCCCGGGACAGGGACCATGGCTACACCTTC.

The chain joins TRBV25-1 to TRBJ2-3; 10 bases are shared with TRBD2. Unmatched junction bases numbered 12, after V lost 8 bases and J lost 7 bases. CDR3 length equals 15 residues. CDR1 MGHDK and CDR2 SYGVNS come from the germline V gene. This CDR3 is CASSTEAGGRNTQYF. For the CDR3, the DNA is TGTGCCAGCTCAACTGAAGCGGGAGGGCGGAATACGCAGTATTTT.

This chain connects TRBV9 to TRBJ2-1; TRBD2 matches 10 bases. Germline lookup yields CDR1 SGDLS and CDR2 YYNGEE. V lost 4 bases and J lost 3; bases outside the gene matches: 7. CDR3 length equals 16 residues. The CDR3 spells CASSIMGLAIYNEQFF. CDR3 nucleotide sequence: TGTGCCAGCAGCATTATGGGACTAGCGATCTACAATGAGCAGTTCTTC.

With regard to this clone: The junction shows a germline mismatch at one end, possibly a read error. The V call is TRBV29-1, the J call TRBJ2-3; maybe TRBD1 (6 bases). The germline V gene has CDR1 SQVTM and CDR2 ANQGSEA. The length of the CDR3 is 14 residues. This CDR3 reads CSAEQGPSTDTQYF. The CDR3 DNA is TGCAGCGCTGAACAGGGACCTAGCACAGATACGCAGTATTTT.

CDR3: CASSLITNSNQPQHF. CDR3 sequence (DNA): TGTGCCAGCAGCTTAATCACAAATAGCAATCAGCCCCAGCATTTT. The rearrangement uses TRBV7-2 and TRBJ1-5, with D unclear. Trimming shortened V by 2 bases and J by 0 bases, and 8 bases separated the two germline ends. The CDR3 consists of 15 residues. Germline V lookup: CDR1 SGHTA, CDR2 FQGNSA. Using reference TRBV7-2 and TRBJ1-5 for the parts outside the CDR3, the full variable domain is GAGVSQSPSNKVTEKGKDVELRCDPISGHTALYWYRQSLGQGLEFLIYFQGNSAPDKSGLPSDRFSAERTGGSVSTLTIQRTQQEDSAVYLCASSLITNSNQPQHFGDGTRLSIL.

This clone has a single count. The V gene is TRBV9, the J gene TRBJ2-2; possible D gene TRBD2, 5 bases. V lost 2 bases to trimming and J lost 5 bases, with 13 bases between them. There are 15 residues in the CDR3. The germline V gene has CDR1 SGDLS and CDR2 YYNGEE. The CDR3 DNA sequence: TGTGCCAGCAGCGTGTGGCTAGAGGGAACCGGGGAGCTGTTTTTT. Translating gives CASSVWLEGTGELFF.